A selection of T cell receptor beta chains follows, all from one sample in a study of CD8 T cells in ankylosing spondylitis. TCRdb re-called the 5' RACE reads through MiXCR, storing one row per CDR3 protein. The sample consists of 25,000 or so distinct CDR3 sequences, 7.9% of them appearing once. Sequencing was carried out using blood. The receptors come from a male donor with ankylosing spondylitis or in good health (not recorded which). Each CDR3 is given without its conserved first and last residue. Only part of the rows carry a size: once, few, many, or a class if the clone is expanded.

cdr3_aa: SVARQQGASNEQF; clone_size: few; j_call: TRBJ2-1; cdr3_length: 13; v_call: TRBV29-1
cdr3_aa: ASGLERDSSTDTQY; clone_size: many; j_call: TRBJ2-3; cdr3_length: 14; v_call: TRBV12-5
cdr3_aa: ASTYTTPIRGTQY; clone_size: few; j_call: TRBJ2-5; cdr3_length: 13; v_call: TRBV2
cdr3_aa: SDKAPQNNEQF; clone_size: few; j_call: TRBJ2-1; cdr3_length: 11; v_call: TRBV29-1
cdr3_aa: SAGDTGVEKLF; clone_size: .; j_call: TRBJ1-4; cdr3_length: 11; v_call: TRBV29-1
cdr3_aa: SARTGGYEQY; clone_size: .; j_call: TRBJ2-7; cdr3_length: 10; v_call: TRBV20-1
cdr3_aa: SARVGYEQY; clone_size: .; j_call: TRBJ2-7; cdr3_length: 9; v_call: TRBV20-1
cdr3_aa: ASSPTMRGATI; clone_size: .; j_call: TRBJ2-1; cdr3_length: 11; v_call: TRBV6-5
cdr3_aa: ASSVDGGSKPQH; clone_size: few; j_call: TRBJ1-5; cdr3_length: 12; v_call: TRBV5-1
cdr3_aa: ASSQVAGQGVGELF; clone_size: .; j_call: TRBJ2-2; cdr3_length: 14; v_call: TRBV4-3
cdr3_aa: ASSSTVDTQY; clone_size: .; j_call: TRBJ2-3; cdr3_length: 10; v_call: TRBV7-9
cdr3_aa: SVVRESYNEQF; clone_size: .; j_call: TRBJ2-1; cdr3_length: 11; v_call: TRBV29-1
cdr3_aa: ASSYSERGGNIQY; clone_size: .; j_call: TRBJ2-4; cdr3_length: 13; v_call: TRBV6-2/TRBV6-3
cdr3_aa: ASSPAEGPLTGELF; clone_size: few; j_call: TRBJ2-2; cdr3_length: 14; v_call: TRBV5-1
cdr3_aa: ASTHRGGSEAF; clone_size: .; j_call: TRBJ1-1; cdr3_length: 11; v_call: TRBV6-4
cdr3_aa: ASTSTSPGELF; clone_size: .; j_call: TRBJ2-2; cdr3_length: 11; v_call: TRBV19
cdr3_aa: ASSTLAGANEQF; clone_size: many; j_call: TRBJ2-1; cdr3_length: 12; v_call: TRBV7-2
cdr3_aa: ASSPGRRDTEAF; clone_size: many; j_call: TRBJ1-1; cdr3_length: 12; v_call: TRBV5-1
cdr3_aa: ASSHEATNTGELF; clone_size: .; j_call: TRBJ2-2; cdr3_length: 13; v_call: TRBV12-3/TRBV12-4
cdr3_aa: ASSLGEQY; clone_size: many; j_call: TRBJ2-7; cdr3_length: 8; v_call: TRBV7-9
cdr3_aa: SARRRDRLYEQY; clone_size: many; j_call: TRBJ2-7; cdr3_length: 12; v_call: TRBV20-1